This entry lists 26 T cell receptor beta chains sequenced from one sample in a study of shared clonotypes between healthy human individuals. Libraries were prepared by immunoSEQ multiplex PCR; TCRdb keeps only in-frame clonotypes and omits some of them. Of some 2,000,000 clones in the sample, about 95% were seen once. Naive CD8 cells, CD45RO-negative and positively selected for CCR7, excluded terminally differentiated effector memory CD45RA+ cells. The sample was naive CD8+ T cells sorted from blood. These receptors all stem from a man younger than 35 in good health.

This chain connects TRBV19 to TRBJ2-7; D is uncertain. Between the trimmed V and J ends, which lost 5 bases and 0 bases, there was a span of 14 bases. This CDR3 is built from 15 residues. Germline CDR1 is LNHDA and CDR2 is SQIVND (reference sequence). The CDR3 loop is CASSDGPSPSYEQYF. CDR3 bases: TGTGCCAGTAGTGACGGACCATCGCCCTCCTACGAGCAGTACTTC.

As to this clone: Different DNA sequences within this sample yield the same CDR3. The chain employs TRBV19 and TRBJ2-7; no clear D gene. Trimming shortened V by 3 bases and J by 2 bases, and 8 bases separated the two germline ends. Germline V gene lookup returns CDR1 LNHDA and CDR2 SQIVND (reference sequence). The CDR3 runs 13 residues. In DNA, the CDR3 is TGTGCCAGTAGTATTAGGGATACCTACGAGCAGTACTTC. As protein: CASSIRDTYEQYF.

The chain combines TRBV9 with TRBJ1-3; 9 nucleotides match TRBD1. V shed 4 bases, J shed 4 bases, and the junction held 6 bases outside the gene matches. The CDR3 extends over 15 amino acids. Germline assignment: CDR1 SGDLS and CDR2 YYNGEE. CDR3 in amino acids: CASSNTGGAGNTIYF. The CDR3, as DNA: TGTGCCAGCAGCAATACAGGGGGCGCGGGAAACACCATATATTTT.

Only a few counts were recorded for this clone. V gene TRBV19 combines with J gene TRBJ1-1, with TRBD1 matching over 8 bases. The CDR3 has 13 amino acids. The germline V gene encodes CDR1 LNHDA and CDR2 SQIVND (reference sequence). The trim removed 5 bases at V and 5 bases at J, leaving 4 bases unmatched. The chain's CDR3 is CASSDRGWTEAFF. As DNA, the CDR3 is TGTGCCAGTAGTGACAGGGGCTGGACTGAAGCTTTCTTT. The full variable domain, with the rest looked up from reference TRBV19 and TRBJ1-1, is DGGITQSPKYLFRKEGQNVTLSCEQNLNHDAMYWYRQDPGQGLRLIYYSQIVNDFQKGDIAEGYSVSREKKESFPLTVTSAQKNPTAFYLCASSDRGWTEAFFGQGTRLTVV.

This chain uses TRBV19 with TRBJ2-5; 7 nucleotides line up with TRBD1. J was trimmed by 4 bases and V by 1 base; bases with no gene match: 9. The V gene's germline CDR1 is LNHDA and CDR2 SQIVND (reference sequence). The CDR3 extends over 16 amino acids. DNA of the CDR3: TGTGCCAGTAGTATAGGACAGGGTGTGTTCGGAGAGACCCAGTACTTC. This encodes CASSIGQGVFGETQYF.

The genes are TRBV5-1 and TRBJ2-7; the match to TRBD1 covers 10 bases. This CDR3 comprises 15 residues. V lost 2 bases to trimming and J lost 6 bases; unmatched junction nucleotides: 8. Germline V gene lookup returns CDR1 SGHRS and CDR2 YFSETQ. The CDR3 DNA reads TGCGCCAGCAGCTTCAGGGGACAGGGGAAACTCGAGCAGTACTTC. It codes for CASSFRGQGKLEQYF.

The rearrangement uses TRBV11-2 and TRBJ2-2, with 11 bases matching TRBD1. V dropped 3 bases and J dropped 4; count of bases not matched to a gene: 1. The CDR3 totals 15 residues. Per germline, CDR1 SGHAT and CDR2 FQNNGV. The DNA for the CDR3 is TGTGCCAGCAGCTTGGACAGGGGGCGCACCGGGGAGCTGTTTTTT. Its protein product is CASSLDRGRTGELFF.

The chain uses TRBV19 and TRBJ2-7; 8 bases align to TRBD2. This CDR3 spans 14 amino acids. V lost 6 bases, J lost 2 bases, and 6 bases stayed unmatched. Germline values: CDR1 LNHDA, CDR2 SQIVND (reference sequence). The CDR3 sequence is CASSLAGTAYEQYF. CDR3 nucleotide sequence: TGTGCCAGTAGCCTAGCGGGTACCGCCTACGAGCAGTACTTC.

V and J are TRBV10-1 and TRBJ2-1; D is unresolved. Trimming removed 3 bases at V and 8 bases at J, with 8 bases between. CDR1 and CDR2 (germline): WNHNN, SYGVQD (reference sequence). The CDR3 spans 12 residues. CDR3 DNA: TGCGCCAGCAGTGACCGGTACGATGAGCAGTTCTTC. Translation gives CASSDRYDEQFF.

This rearrangement joins TRBV4-1 to TRBJ1-2; 9 positions match TRBD1. The ends lost 3 bases at V and 6 bases at J; junction bases unmatched: 8. Germline V lookup: CDR1 MGHRA, CDR2 YSYEKL. The CDR3 covers 15 residues. This chain's CDR3 is CASSHEGTGLNGYTF. The CDR3 DNA sequence: TGCGCCAGCAGCCACGAAGGGACAGGGTTAAATGGCTACACCTTC.

V gene TRBV30 combines with J gene TRBJ2-1, with 11 bases that match TRBD2. Germline assignment: CDR1 GTSNPN and CDR2 SVGIG (reference sequence). This CDR3 spans 15 amino acids. V lost 0 bases, J lost 9 bases, and 7 bases stayed unmatched. CDR3 sequence reads: CAWSVSGGAHLEQFF. The CDR3 coding sequence is TGTGCCTGGAGTGTTAGCGGGGGGGCTCATCTTGAGCAGTTCTTC.

The CDR3 bases are TGTGCCAGCAGTGAGGGGGGGGCGGCCACCTACAATGAGCAGTTCTTC. Translation: CASSEGGAATYNEQFF. The chain is built from TRBV6-1 and TRBJ2-1; D may be TRBD2 (7 bases). Germline lookup yields CDR1 MNHNS and CDR2 SASEGT. The CDR3 is 16 residues long. The V end was cut by 3 bases, the J end by 2 bases, with 14 bases between.

This rearrangement joins TRBV5-6 to TRBJ2-3, with 10 bases fitting TRBD2. This CDR3 is 15 amino acids long. Trimming cost V 6 bases and J 6 bases; bases outside gene matches: 10. Germline CDR1 reads SGHDT; CDR2 reads YYEEEE. CDR3 nucleotide sequence: TGTGCCAGCACGGTGGCACTAGCGGGGCGTGATACGCAGTATTTT. Amino acid sequence: CASTVALAGRDTQYF. The whole variable domain, remainder taken from reference TRBV5-6 and TRBJ2-3, is DAGVTQSPTHLIKTRGQQVTLRCSPKSGHDTVSWYQQALGQGPQFIFQYYEEEERQRGNFPDRFSGHQFPNYSSELNVNALLLGDSALYLCASTVALAGRDTQYFGPGTRLTVL.

This sequence joins TRBV19 and TRBJ2-7; unclear D gene. The CDR3 spans 14 residues. The V gene's germline CDR1 is LNHDA and CDR2 SQIVND (reference sequence). Trimming shortened V by 2 bases and J by 3 bases, and 11 bases separated the two germline ends. The chain's CDR3 is CASSIIRQIYEQYF. The CDR3 DNA is TGTGCCAGTAGTATAATCCGGCAGATCTACGAGCAGTACTTC.

This rearrangement joins TRBV18 to TRBJ1-1; a weak D match, TRBD1 (5 bases). The CDR3 extends over 16 amino acids. CDR1 and CDR2 from the germline V gene are KGHSH and LQKENI. With 3 bases removed from V and 8 bases from J, the gap between germline ends came to 22 bases. The CDR3 loop reads CASSPTGPQWGTEAFF. The CDR3 DNA follows: TGTGCCAGCTCACCTACCGGGCCCCAATGGGGCACCGAAGCTTTCTTT.

J is TRBJ1-3 and V is TRBV30, with D possibly TRBD1 on 5 matching bases. V gave up 0 bases and J gave up 2 bases, with 11 bases separating them. This CDR3 comprises 15 residues. Germline V CDR1 and CDR2: GTSNPN, SVGIG (reference sequence). DNA of the CDR3: TGTGCCTGGAGTGTAGACAGTTTGACTGGAAACACCATATATTTT. Translated, it gives CAWSVDSLTGNTIYF.

The chain combines TRBV27 with TRBJ2-7, with D maybe TRBD2 (5 bases). Germline V gene sequence: CDR1 MNHEY, CDR2 SMNVEV (reference sequence). V was clipped by 2 bases and J by 3 bases, with 14 bases between them. This CDR3 spans 15 amino acids. CDR3 bases: TGTGCCAGCAGTTTAATGGCTAGCTCCCTCTACGAGCAGTACTTC. This codes for CASSLMASSLYEQYF.

This rearrangement joins TRBV5-8 to TRBJ1-6; D unresolved. CDR3 length equals 12 residues. Germline CDR1 and CDR2: SGHTS and YDEGEE. V was trimmed by 4 bases and J by 7 bases, leaving 6 bases between them. Here the CDR3 DNA reads TGTGCCAGCAGCCATCTGAATTCACCCCTCCACTTT. It codes for CASSHLNSPLHF.

In its sample, this clone was seen once. This chain uses TRBV5-1 with TRBJ1-6, with 7 bases fitting TRBD1. The germline gives CDR1 SGHRS, CDR2 YFSETQ. The CDR3 sequence is 16 residues long. Losses at the gene ends were 3 bases for V and 6 bases for J; bases not matched to a gene: 9. This CDR3 reads CASSSRQGGVNSPLHF. CDR3 DNA sequence: TGCGCCAGCAGCTCCAGACAGGGAGGGGTTAATTCACCCCTCCACTTT.

The V call is TRBV28, the J call TRBJ2-7; tentatively, D is TRBD1 (5 bases). Germline loops: CDR1 MDHEN, CDR2 SYDVKM. Trimming cost V 6 bases and J 5 bases, with 20 bases left between them. This CDR3 is 15 amino acids long. CDR3 loop: CASSPPGLSNNEQYF. CDR3 nucleotides: TGTGCCAGCAGCCCCCCAGGGCTCTCTAACAACGAGCAGTACTTC.

V and J are TRBV7-6 and TRBJ2-3; D might be TRBD2 (5 bases). CDR1 and CDR2 (germline): SGHVS, FNYEAQ. This CDR3 contains 12 residues. V dropped 6 bases and J dropped 4 bases, with 8 bases sitting between them. Written as DNA, the CDR3 is TGTGCCAGCAGTGCGGGCTCAGATACGCAGTATTTT. This translates into CASSAGSDTQYF.

The genes are TRBV2 and TRBJ2-7, with 7 bases matching TRBD1. CDR1 and CDR2 from the germline V gene are SNHLY and FYNNEI. V trimming: 6 bases; J trimming: 6 bases; junction bases outside the gene matches: 11. The CDR3 sequence is 14 residues long. The CDR3 DNA reads as TGTGCCAGCAGACGACAGGGCGGAGCGACCGAGCAGTACTTC. This encodes CASRRQGGATEQYF. Supplemented by reference TRBV2 and TRBJ2-7, the full variable domain reads EPEVTQTPSHQVTQMGQEVILRCVPISNHLYFYWYRQILGQKVEFLVSFYNNEISEKSEIFDDQFSVERPDGSNFTLKIRSTKLEDSAMYFCASRRQGGATEQYFGPGTRLTVT.

This clone was seen only once. V gene TRBV4-1 combines with J gene TRBJ1-5; D gene uncertain. Germline lookup yields CDR1 MGHRA and CDR2 YSYEKL. V lost 0 bases, J lost 4 bases, and 10 bases lay in between. There are 15 residues in the CDR3. CDR3 in amino acids: CASSQDSATNQPQHF. The CDR3 DNA is TGCGCCAGCAGCCAAGATTCGGCAACAAATCAGCCCCAGCATTTT.

This clone occurred once. The rearrangement links TRBV19 to TRBJ2-7; TRBD2 matches 8 bases. The germline V gene encodes CDR1 LNHDA and CDR2 SQIVND (reference sequence). Trimming cost V 5 bases and J 5 bases; bases outside gene matches: 2. The CDR3 is 12 residues long. CDR3 DNA: TGTGCCAGTAGTCCCGGGAGGGACGAGCAGTACTTC. Amino acids: CASSPGRDEQYF.

This chain uses TRBV6-6 with TRBJ2-7; 7 bases are shared with TRBD1. The germline V gene has CDR1 MNHNY and CDR2 SVGAGI (reference sequence). The CDR3 is 14 residues long. V lost 0 bases to trimming and J lost 5 bases; unmatched junction nucleotides: 4. Here the CDR3 reads CASSYSGGWNEQYF. CDR3 DNA sequence: TGTGCCAGCAGTTACTCAGGGGGCTGGAACGAGCAGTACTTC.

The chain is built from TRBV28 and TRBJ2-5; D possibly corresponds to TRBD2 (6 bases). Looked up from germline, CDR1 is MDHEN and CDR2 is SYDVKM. V lost 1 base and J lost 5, with 14 bases in between. CDR3 length: 15 amino acids. The CDR3 reads CASSLSPSAGETQYF. The DNA for the CDR3 is TGTGCCAGCAGTTTATCCCCGTCTGCGGGGGAGACCCAGTACTTC.